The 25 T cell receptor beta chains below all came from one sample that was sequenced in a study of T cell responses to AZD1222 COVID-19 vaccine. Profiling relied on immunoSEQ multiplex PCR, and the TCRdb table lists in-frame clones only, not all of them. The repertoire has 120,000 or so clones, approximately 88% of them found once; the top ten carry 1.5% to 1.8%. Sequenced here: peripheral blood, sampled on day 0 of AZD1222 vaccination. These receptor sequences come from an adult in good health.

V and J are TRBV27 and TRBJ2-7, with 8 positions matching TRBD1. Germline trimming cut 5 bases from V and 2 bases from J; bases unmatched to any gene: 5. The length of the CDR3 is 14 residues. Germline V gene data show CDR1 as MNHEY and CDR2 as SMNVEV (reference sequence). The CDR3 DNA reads TGTGCCAGCAGTGCGACAGGGGCCCCCTACGAGCAGTACTTC. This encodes CASSATGAPYEQYF.

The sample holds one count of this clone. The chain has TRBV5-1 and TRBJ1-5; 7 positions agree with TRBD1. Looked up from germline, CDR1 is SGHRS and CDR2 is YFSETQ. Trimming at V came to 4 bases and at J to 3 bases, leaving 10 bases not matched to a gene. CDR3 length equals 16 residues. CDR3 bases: TGCGCCAGCAGCCCAGACTCACAGGGGAACAATCAGCCCCAGCATTTT. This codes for CASSPDSQGNNQPQHF. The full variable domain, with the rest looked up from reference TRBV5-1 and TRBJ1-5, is KAGVTQTPRYLIKTRGQQVTLSCSPISGHRSVSWYQQTPGQGLQFLFEYFSETQRNKGNFPGRFSGRQFSNSRSEMNVSTLELGDSALYLCASSPDSQGNNQPQHFGDGTRLSIL.

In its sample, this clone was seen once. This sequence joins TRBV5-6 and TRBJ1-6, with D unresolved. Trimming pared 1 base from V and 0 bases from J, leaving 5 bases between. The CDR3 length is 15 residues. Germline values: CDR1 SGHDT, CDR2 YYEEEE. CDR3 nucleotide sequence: TGTGCCAGCAGCTTGCAGAGCTCCTATAATTCACCCCTCCACTTT. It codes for CASSLQSSYNSPLHF.

This CDR3 is CASSQVGLAGLTDTQYF. CDR3 DNA: TGCGCCAGCAGCCAAGTAGGCCTAGCGGGGCTCACAGATACGCAGTATTTT. J is TRBJ2-3 and V is TRBV4-1, with 9 positions matching TRBD2. CDR3 length equals 17 residues. Losses at the gene ends were 1 base for V and 2 bases for J; bases not matched to a gene: 7. The germline V gene has CDR1 MGHRA and CDR2 YSYEKL.

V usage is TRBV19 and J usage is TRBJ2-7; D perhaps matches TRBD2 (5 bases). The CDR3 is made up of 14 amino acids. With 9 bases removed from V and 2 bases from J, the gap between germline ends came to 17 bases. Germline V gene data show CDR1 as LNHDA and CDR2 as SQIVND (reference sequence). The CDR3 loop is CASGEGRVAYEQYF. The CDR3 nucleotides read TGTGCCAGCGGTGAGGGTCGGGTCGCCTACGAGCAGTACTTC.

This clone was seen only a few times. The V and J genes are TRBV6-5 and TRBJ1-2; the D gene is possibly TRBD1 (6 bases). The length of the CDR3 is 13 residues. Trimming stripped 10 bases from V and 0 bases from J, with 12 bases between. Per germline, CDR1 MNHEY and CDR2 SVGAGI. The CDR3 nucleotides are TGTGCCATCCGTCGGGACACTAACTATGGCTACACCTTC. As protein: CAIRRDTNYGYTF.

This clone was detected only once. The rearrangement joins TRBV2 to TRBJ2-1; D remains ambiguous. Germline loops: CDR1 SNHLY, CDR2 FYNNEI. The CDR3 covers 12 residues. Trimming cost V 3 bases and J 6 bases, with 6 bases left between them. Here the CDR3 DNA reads TGTGCCAGCAGTGAGGATCCCAATGAGCAGTTCTTC. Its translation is CASSEDPNEQFF. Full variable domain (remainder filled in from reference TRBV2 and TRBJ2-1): EPEVTQTPSHQVTQMGQEVILRCVPISNHLYFYWYRQILGQKVEFLVSFYNNEISEKSEIFDDQFSVERPDGSNFTLKIRSTKLEDSAMYFCASSEDPNEQFFGPGTRLTVL.

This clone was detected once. CDR3 amino acids: CASSFGGSGNTIYF. The CDR3 coding sequence is TGTGCCAGCAGTTTTGGAGGGTCTGGAAACACCATATATTTT. V usage is TRBV6-5 and J usage is TRBJ1-3; D is ambiguous. V lost 4 bases to trimming and J lost 1 base, with 8 bases between them. CDR3 size: 14 residues. The V gene's germline CDR1 is MNHEY and CDR2 SVGAGI.

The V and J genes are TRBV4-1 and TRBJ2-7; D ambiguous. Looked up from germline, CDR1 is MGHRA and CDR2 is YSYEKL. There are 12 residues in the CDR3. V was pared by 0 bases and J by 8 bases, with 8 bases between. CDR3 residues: CASSQDTLQQYF. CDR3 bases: TGCGCCAGCAGCCAAGATACCCTCCAGCAGTACTTC.

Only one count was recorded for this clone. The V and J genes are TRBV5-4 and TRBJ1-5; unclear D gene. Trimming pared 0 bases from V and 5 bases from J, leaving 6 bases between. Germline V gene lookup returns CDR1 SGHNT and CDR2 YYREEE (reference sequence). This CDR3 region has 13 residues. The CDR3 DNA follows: TGTGCCAGCAGCTTGGGAGCTGATCAGCCCCAGCATTTT. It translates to CASSLGADQPQHF.

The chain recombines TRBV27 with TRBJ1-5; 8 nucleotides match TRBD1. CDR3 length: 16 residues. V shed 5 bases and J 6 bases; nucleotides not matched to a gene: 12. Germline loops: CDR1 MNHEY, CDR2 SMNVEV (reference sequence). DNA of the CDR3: TGTGCCAGCAGTCCTAGCGGGACAGGCCTCCCTCAGCCCCAGCATTTT. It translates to CASSPSGTGLPQPQHF.

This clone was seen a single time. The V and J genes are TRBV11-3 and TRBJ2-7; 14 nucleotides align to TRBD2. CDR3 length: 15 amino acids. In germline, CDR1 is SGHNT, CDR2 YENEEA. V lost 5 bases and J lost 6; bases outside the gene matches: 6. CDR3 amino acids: CASSAPGLAGAEQYF. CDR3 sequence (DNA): TGTGCCAGCAGCGCACCGGGACTAGCGGGAGCCGAGCAGTACTTC.

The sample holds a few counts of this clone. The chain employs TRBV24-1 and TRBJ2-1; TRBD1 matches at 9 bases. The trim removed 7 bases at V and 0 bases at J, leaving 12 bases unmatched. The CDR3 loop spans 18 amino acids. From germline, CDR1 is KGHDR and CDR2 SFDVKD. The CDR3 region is CATSPGRGQGSSYNEQFF. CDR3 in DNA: TGTGCCACCAGCCCAGGTAGGGGACAGGGAAGCTCCTACAATGAGCAGTTCTTC.

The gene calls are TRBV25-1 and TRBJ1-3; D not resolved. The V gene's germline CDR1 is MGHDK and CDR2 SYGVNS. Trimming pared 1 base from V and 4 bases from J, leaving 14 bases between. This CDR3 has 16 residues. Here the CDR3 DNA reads TGTGCCAGCAGTGAATTAGGAGAAGCGCCCGGAAACACCATATATTTT. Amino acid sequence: CASSELGEAPGNTIYF.

The CDR3 nucleotides read TGCGCCAGCAGCTCGGGACTGATTGAACCCGCCACAGATACGCAGTATTTT. Translating gives CASSSGLIEPATDTQYF. This chain links TRBV5-1 with TRBJ2-3, with D possibly TRBD2 on 6 matching bases. The germline gives CDR1 SGHRS, CDR2 YFSETQ. V was shortened by 3 bases and J by 2 bases, with 19 bases between the two germline ends. This CDR3 comprises 17 residues.

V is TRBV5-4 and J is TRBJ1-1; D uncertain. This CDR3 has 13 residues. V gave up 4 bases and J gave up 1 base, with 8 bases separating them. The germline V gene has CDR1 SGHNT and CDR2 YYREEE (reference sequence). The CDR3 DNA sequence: TGTGCCAGCAGCCTACAGCAGAACACTGAAGCTTTCTTT. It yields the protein CASSLQQNTEAFF.

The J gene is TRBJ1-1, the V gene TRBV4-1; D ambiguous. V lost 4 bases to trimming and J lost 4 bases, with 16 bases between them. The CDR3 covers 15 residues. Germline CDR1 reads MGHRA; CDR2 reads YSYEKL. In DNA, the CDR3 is TGCGCCAGCAGCCCGGCCTCGGGAGTGAGCACTGAAGCTTTCTTT. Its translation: CASSPASGVSTEAFF.

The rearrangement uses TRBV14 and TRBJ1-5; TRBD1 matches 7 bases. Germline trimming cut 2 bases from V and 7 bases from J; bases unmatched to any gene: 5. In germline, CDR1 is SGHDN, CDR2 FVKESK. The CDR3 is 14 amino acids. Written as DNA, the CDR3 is TGTGCCAGCAGCCAATATAGACAGGGACAGCCCCAGCATTTT. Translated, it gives CASSQYRQGQPQHF.

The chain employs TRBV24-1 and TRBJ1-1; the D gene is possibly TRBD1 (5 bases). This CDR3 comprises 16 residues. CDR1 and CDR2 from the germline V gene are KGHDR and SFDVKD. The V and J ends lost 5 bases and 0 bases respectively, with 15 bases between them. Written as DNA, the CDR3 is TGTGCCACCAGTGTTCCCCTCCGGGGGGTGAACACTGAAGCTTTCTTT. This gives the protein CATSVPLRGVNTEAFF.

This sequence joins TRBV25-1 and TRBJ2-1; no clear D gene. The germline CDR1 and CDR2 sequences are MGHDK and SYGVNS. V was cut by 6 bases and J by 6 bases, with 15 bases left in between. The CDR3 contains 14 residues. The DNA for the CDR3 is TGTGCCAGCAGGTTCTCTTGGGGTGTCAATGAGCAGTTCTTC. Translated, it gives CASRFSWGVNEQFF.

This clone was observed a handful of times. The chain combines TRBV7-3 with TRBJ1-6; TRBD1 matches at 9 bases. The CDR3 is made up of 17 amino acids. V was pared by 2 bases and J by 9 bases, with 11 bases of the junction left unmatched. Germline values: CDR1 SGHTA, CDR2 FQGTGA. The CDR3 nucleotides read TGTGCCAGCAGCTTAGGGTTGGTGGGACAGGGAAGTTCACCCCTCCACTTT. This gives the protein CASSLGLVGQGSSPLHF.

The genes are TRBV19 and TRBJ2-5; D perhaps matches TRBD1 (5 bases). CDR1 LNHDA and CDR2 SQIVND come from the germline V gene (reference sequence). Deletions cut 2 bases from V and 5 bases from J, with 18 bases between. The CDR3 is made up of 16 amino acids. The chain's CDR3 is CASSITKGAGSETQYF. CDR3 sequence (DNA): TGTGCCAGTAGTATAACGAAAGGGGCAGGTTCGGAGACCCAGTACTTC. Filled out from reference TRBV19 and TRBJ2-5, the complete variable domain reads DGGITQSPKYLFRKEGQNVTLSCEQNLNHDAMYWYRQDPGQGLRLIYYSQIVNDFQKGDIAEGYSVSREKKESFPLTVTSAQKNPTAFYLCASSITKGAGSETQYFGPGTRLLVL.

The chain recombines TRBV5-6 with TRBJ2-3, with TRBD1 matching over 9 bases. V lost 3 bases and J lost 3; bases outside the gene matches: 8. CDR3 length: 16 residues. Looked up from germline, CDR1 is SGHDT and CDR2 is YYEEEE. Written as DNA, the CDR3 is TGTGCCAGCAGCTCGGGACAGGGAAGGGGGACAGATACGCAGTATTTT. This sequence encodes CASSSGQGRGTDTQYF.

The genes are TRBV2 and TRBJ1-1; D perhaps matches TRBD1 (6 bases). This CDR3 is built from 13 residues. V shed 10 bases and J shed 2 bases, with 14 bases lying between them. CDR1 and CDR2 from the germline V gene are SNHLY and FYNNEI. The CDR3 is CANLWTVNTEAFF. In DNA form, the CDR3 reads TGTGCCAACCTCTGGACAGTAAACACTGAAGCTTTCTTT.

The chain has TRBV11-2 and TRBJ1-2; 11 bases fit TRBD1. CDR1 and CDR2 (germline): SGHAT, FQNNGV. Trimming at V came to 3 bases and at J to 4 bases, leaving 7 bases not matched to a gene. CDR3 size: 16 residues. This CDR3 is CASSFAGTGGPYGYTF. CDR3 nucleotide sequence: TGTGCCAGCAGCTTCGCCGGGACAGGGGGACCCTATGGCTACACCTTC. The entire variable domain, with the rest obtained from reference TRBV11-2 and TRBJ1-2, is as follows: EAGVAQSPRYKIIEKRQSVAFWCNPISGHATLYWYQQILGQGPKLLIQFQNNGVVDDSQLPKDRFSAERLKGVDSTLKIQPAKLEDSAVYLCASSFAGTGGPYGYTFGSGTRLTVV.